This is a list of T cell receptor beta chains from one sample in a study of blood T cell repertoires in COVID-19. TCRdb keeps only in-frame clones here, not all; method: immunoSEQ multiplex PCR. Altogether about 86,000 clones are present, roughly 89% being singletons, with the ten largest covering 1.2%. Material for sequencing was PBMCs or T cells enriched from blood (not recorded which). The receptor set was obtained from a woman aged 45-60 years with acute COVID-19. The CDR3 runs from the conserved cysteine through the conserved F or W. The D gene is left open where the match is weak. Clone size is shown for a subset of rows, as once, few, many or a class of expanded clone.

clone_size j_call v_call d_call cdr3_length cdr3_aa cdr3_nt
few TRBJ2-7 TRBV5-1 - 15 CASSLLPQANYEQYF TGCGCCAGCAGCCTCCTCCCGCAGGCCAACTACGAGCAGTACTTC
- TRBJ1-2 TRBV5-1 TRBD1 12 CASSTGQGDPTF TGCGCCAGCAGCACAGGACAGGGGGACCCAACCTTC
- TRBJ1-1 TRBV14 - 12 CASSRTVTEAFF TGTGCCAGCAGCCGGACAGTCACTGAAGCTTTCTTT
- TRBJ1-5 TRBV18 TRBD1 19 CASSSDRDRGTVSNQPQHF TGTGCCAGCTCGAGCGACCGGGACAGGGGGACTGTTAGCAATCAGCCCCAGCATTTT
once TRBJ1-4 TRBV11-2 TRBD1 15 CASSLGTGLVPKLFF TGTGCCAGCAGCTTAGGGACAGGGCTGGTTCCGAAACTGTTTTTT
- TRBJ2-7 TRBV11-2 TRBD1 16 CASSPRDRGDEYEQYF TGTGCCAGCAGCCCACGGGACAGGGGGGATGAATACGAGCAGTACTTC
- TRBJ1-2 TRBV7-9 TRBD1 14 CASIRTGGGYGYTF TGTGCCAGCATCCGGACAGGGGGGGGCTATGGCTACACCTTC
- TRBJ1-4 TRBV4-3 - 17 CASSQVEGSGEREKLFF TGCGCCAGCAGCCAAGTAGAGGGATCCGGGGAACGGGAAAAACTGTTTTTT
once TRBJ2-5 TRBV4-1 TRBD2 17 CASSQVPGAGVQETQYF TGCGCCAGCAGCCAAGTCCCGGGAGCGGGGGTCCAAGAGACCCAGTACTTC
- TRBJ2-5 TRBV6-5 TRBD2 15 CASSSTGTTQETQYF TGTGCCAGCAGTTCAACCGGGACTACCCAAGAGACCCAGTACTTC
- TRBJ2-7 TRBV7-2 TRBD2 15 CASSLILAGVYEQYF TGTGCCAGCAGCTTAATCCTAGCGGGAGTCTACGAGCAGTACTTC
- TRBJ1-5 TRBV19 - 14 CASSLGYSNQPQHF TGTGCCAGTAGTCTCGGTTATAGCAATCAGCCCCAGCATTTT
- TRBJ2-1 TRBV19 TRBD2 16 CASSIGASGSRDEQFF TGTGCCAGTAGTATAGGAGCTAGCGGGAGCAGGGATGAGCAGTTCTTC
once TRBJ2-7 TRBV11-3 - 17 CASSLVWQLATNYEQYF TGTGCCAGCAGCTTAGTCTGGCAACTAGCCACAAACTACGAGCAGTACTTC
- TRBJ1-6 TRBV6-5 - 16 CASSYSRSPANSPLHF TGTGCCAGCAGTTACTCGAGGTCGCCTGCCAATTCACCCCTCCACTTT
- TRBJ2-7 TRBV3-1/TRBV3-2 - 8 CASHGRYF TGTGCCAGCCATGGGAGATACTTC
- TRBJ1-5 TRBV15 - 18 CATSRDMVRGNSNQPQHF TGTGCCACCAGCAGAGATATGGTAAGGGGAAATAGCAATCAGCCCCAGCATTTT
- TRBJ2-7 TRBV20-1 TRBD2 11 CSAREDYEQYF TGCAGTGCCCGGGAGGACTACGAGCAGTACTTC
once TRBJ2-7 TRBV7-3 TRBD2 15 CASSLGSSGSYEQYF TGTGCCAGCAGCTTAGGGTCTAGCGGCTCCTACGAGCAGTACTTC
- TRBJ1-6 TRBV19 TRBD1 14 CASSTTGRNSPLHF TGTGCCAGTTCGACGACAGGGCGGAATTCACCCCTCCACTTT
- TRBJ2-1 TRBV20-1 TRBD1 15 CSAGGTGGYYNEQFF TGCAGTGCTGGTGGGACAGGGGGTTACTACAATGAGCAGTTCTTC
- TRBJ2-5 TRBV7-2 TRBD1 13 CASRRTGEETQYF TGTGCCAGCAGGAGGACAGGGGAAGAGACCCAGTACTTC
- TRBJ1-1 TRBV7-2 - 15 CASSLAGGRNTEAFF TGTGCCAGCAGCTTAGCGGGGGGGAGGAACACTGAAGCTTTCTTT
- TRBJ2-7 TRBV5-4 TRBD2 14 CASSLGRGNREQYF TGTGCCAGCAGCTTGGGGCGGGGGAATCGCGAGCAGTACTTC
- TRBJ2-1 TRBV4-1 - 15 CASSPGYSSYNEQFF TGCGCCAGCAGCCCGGGTTATAGCTCCTACAATGAGCAGTTCTTC
- TRBJ1-2 TRBV9 - 13 CASSVRERYGYTF TGTGCCAGCAGCGTAAGGGAGAGGTATGGCTACACCTTC
few TRBJ1-1 TRBV27 TRBD1 14 CASSLYTGGTEAFF TGTGCCAGCAGTTTATATACAGGGGGCACTGAAGCTTTCTTT
- TRBJ1-4 TRBV29-1 - 12 CSVSLQGEKLFF TGCAGCGTTTCCCTACAGGGCGAAAAACTGTTTTTT
- TRBJ1-1 TRBV14 - 15 CASSQNTGYGTEAFF TGTGCCAGCAGCCAAAATACAGGGTACGGCACTGAAGCTTTCTTT
- TRBJ2-7 TRBV7-2 TRBD2 17 CASSFRLTSGSSYEQYF TGTGCCAGCAGCTTCCGACTGACTAGCGGGAGCTCCTACGAGCAGTACTTC
- TRBJ2-3 TRBV11-2 TRBD2 16 CASSPGTSPSTDTQYF TGTGCCAGCAGCCCTGGGACTAGTCCTAGCACAGATACGCAGTATTTT
- TRBJ1-2 TRBV11-3 - 13 CASSLVSNYGYTF TGTGCCAGCAGCTTAGTCAGTAACTATGGCTACACCTTC